This paragraph reports one T cell receptor beta chain. The sample carries other DNA sequences with the same CDR3. The sample is drawn from a study of shared clonotypes between healthy human individuals. Study as a whole: Per donor, three plates held CD4 naive cells, three held CD4 memory, two held CD8 naive and one held CD8 memory.

The deep-level immunoSEQ assay was used. Repertoires were generated with immunoSEQ multiplex PCR, while TCRdb's copy carries only in-frame clones and drops some. The table has 2 million to 2.5 million clones, approximately 95% seen once. There were no recent acute infections or vaccinations among the donors, who were healthy HIV-negative adults. Donors were Caucasian adults residing in Nashville, Tennessee, USA. V was trimmed by 4 bases and J by 3 bases, leaving 8 bases between them. The CDR3 covers 13 residues. Germline V gene lookup returns CDR1 SGHRS and CDR2 YFSETQ. Sequencing used naive CD4+ T cells from PBMCs. Subset: CD45RA+ positively selected. V and J are TRBV5-1 and TRBJ1-3; D not resolved. This TCR was sampled from a man in his late teens or twenties in good health. Some clones in this sample may be carry-over from other donors' samples. This CDR3 reads CASSLGDGNTIYF. CDR3 nucleotide sequence: TGCGCCAGCAGCCTCGGGGATGGAAACACCATATATTTT.